This T cell receptor (beta chain) was identified during a study of response to subunit inactivated influenza vaccine. TCRdb re-analysed the RT-PCR reads in MiXCR, keeping a single row per CDR3 protein. The sample has roughly 500,000 distinct CDR3 sequences; about 17% are singletons. Per germline, CDR1 SGHRS and CDR2 YFSETQ. The CDR3 has 18 amino acids. V lost 4 bases and J 2 bases, leaving 24 bases between the germline ends. The chain recombines TRBV5-1 with TRBJ1-1, with D perhaps TRBD1 (6 bases). The clonotype was recovered from a man between 50 and 69 years old who received an inactivated influenza vaccine. The source was CD4+ T cells sorted from PBMCs, collected less than 30 months after vaccination. CDR3 protein: CASSLRSDSRIFNTEAFF. CDR3 DNA sequence: TGCGCCAGCAGCCTAAGATCGGACAGTAGGATTTTTAACACTGAAGCTTTCTTT.